This TCR beta chain was sequenced during a study of T cells expressing NK-cell markers. The CDR3 loop spans 14 amino acids. Germline CDR1 and CDR2: DFQATT and SNEGSKA (reference sequence). TCRdb re-called the 5' RACE reads, yielding one record per CDR3 amino acid sequence without DNA. The ten most abundant clones cover approximately 3.5% of a sample with 550,000 or so distinct CDR3 sequences. The receptor comes from a man between 18 and 35 years old in good health. Sequenced: blood T cells: a sorted CD56 or NKG2C T cell subset, CD4+ or CD8+ T cells, or bulk PBMC T cells (not recorded which). The chain joins TRBV20-1 to TRBJ2-5; as DNA is missing, the TRBD1 call by TCRdb cannot be tested. CDR3 protein: CSAILAGTGETQYF.